These 8 T cell receptor beta chains were all obtained from the same sample, sequenced in a study of PD-L1 blockade in urothelial cancer. Profiling relied on immunoSEQ multiplex PCR, and the TCRdb table lists in-frame clones only, not all of them. Here the sample spans roughly 56,000 clones, almost 85% being singletons. Sequencing used PBMCs, obtained around atezolizumab (anti-PD-L1) treatment. The receptors originated from a man in his sixties or seventies with urothelial cancer.

V gene TRBV7-9 combines with J gene TRBJ1-2; a weak D match, TRBD1 (6 bases). Germline V gene sequence: CDR1 SEHNR, CDR2 FQNEAQ (reference sequence). The CDR3 extends over 15 amino acids. V dropped 2 bases and J dropped 1 base, with 11 bases sitting between them. CDR3 DNA: TGTGCCAGCAGCTTAAAACAGGGTGATAACTATGGCTACACCTTC. This gives the protein CASSLKQGDNYGYTF.

In its sample, this clone was seen a few times. The chain uses TRBV5-1 and TRBJ2-3; D is uncertain. The CDR3 length is 13 residues. Germline V gene sequence: CDR1 SGHRS, CDR2 YFSETQ. V lost 0 bases and J lost 4, with 6 bases in between. CDR3 sequence reads: CASSLAPSDTQYF. In nucleotides, the CDR3 is TGCGCCAGCAGCTTGGCCCCGTCAGATACGCAGTATTTT.

This clone was observed a handful of times. This chain joins TRBV4-1 and TRBJ1-1; TRBD1 is a possible D gene (5 bases). Trimming took 4 bases from V and 0 from J, leaving 6 bases between them. Germline values: CDR1 MGHRA, CDR2 YSYEKL. The CDR3 totals 13 residues. CDR3 nucleotides: TGCGCCAGCAGCCCGACAGTGAACACTGAAGCTTTCTTT. Protein product: CASSPTVNTEAFF.

The chain combines TRBV7-3 with TRBJ2-7; perhaps TRBD2 as D (5 bases). Looked up from germline, CDR1 is SGHTA and CDR2 is FQGTGA. The CDR3 sequence is 15 residues long. Deletions cut 0 bases from V and 2 bases from J, with 11 bases between. DNA for the CDR3: TGTGCCAGCAGCTTAACGGGAGACGGGGCCTACGAGCAGTACTTC. It encodes CASSLTGDGAYEQYF.

The V gene is TRBV27, the J gene TRBJ1-5, with D possibly being TRBD1 (6 bases). V lost 4 bases to trimming and J lost 2 bases, with 12 bases between them. Germline V gene data show CDR1 as MNHEY and CDR2 as SMNVEV (reference sequence). This CDR3 is 15 amino acids long. The DNA for the CDR3 is TGTGCCAGCAGTTCAACAGGGAGAGGCAATCAGCCCCAGCATTTT. It specifies CASSSTGRGNQPQHF.

The gene calls are TRBV5-4 and TRBJ1-2, with TRBD1 matching 10 bases. CDR1 is SGHNT and CDR2 is YYREEE in the germline V gene (reference sequence). Trimming cost V 0 bases and J 4 bases; bases outside gene matches: 3. This CDR3 is 15 amino acids long. CDR3 loop: CASSLARDRGYGYTF. The DNA for the CDR3 is TGTGCCAGCAGCTTGGCCAGGGACAGGGGCTATGGCTACACCTTC.

The rearrangement links TRBV7-6 to TRBJ2-2; D not certain. The CDR3 runs 17 residues. Trimming stripped 1 base from V and 0 bases from J, with 12 bases between. CDR1 and CDR2 (germline): SGHVS, FNYEAQ. DNA for the CDR3: TGTGCCAGCAGCTTAGGGCCAGTCCATACGAACACCGGGGAGCTGTTTTTT. Translation gives CASSLGPVHTNTGELFF. Full variable domain (outside the CDR3, taken from reference TRBV7-6 and TRBJ2-2): GAGVSQSPRYKVTKRGQDVALRCDPISGHVSLYWYRQALGQGPEFLTYFNYEAQQDKSGLPNDRFSAERPEGSISTLTIQRTEQRDSAMYRCASSLGPVHTNTGELFFGEGSRLTVL.

This rearrangement joins TRBV5-6 to TRBJ2-2; possibly TRBD2 for D (7 bases). Germline V CDR1 and CDR2: SGHDT, YYEEEE. There are 16 residues in the CDR3. Trimming pared 1 base from V and 4 bases from J, leaving 14 bases between. The CDR3 DNA is TGTGCCAGCAGCTTGTTAGGGGGGGCTCTCACCGGGGAGCTGTTTTTT. Translated: CASSLLGGALTGELFF.